This is a list of T cell receptor beta chains from one sample in a study of T cell responses to AZD1222 COVID-19 vaccine. Sequencing was performed with immunoSEQ multiplex PCR; in TCRdb, only in-frame clones are kept and a portion is missing. Of 140,000 to 150,000 clones listed, approximately 94% were seen once; the top ten hold about 1.9%. The sequencing used peripheral blood, collected on day 0 of AZD1222 vaccination. The receptor source for this set is an adult in good health. Both conserved end residues are part of each CDR3. A D gene is named only where the DNA matches it firmly. Size is stated for part of the rows, as once, few or many counts, or as a class when the clone is expanded.

clone_size,v_call,j_call,d_call,cdr3_aa,cdr3_nt
.,TRBV2,TRBJ1-1,.,CASSDEVNTEAFF,TGTGCCAGCAGTGATGAGGTGAACACTGAAGCTTTCTTT
few,TRBV4-2,TRBJ2-3,TRBD2,CASSYWGRGTDTQYF,TGTGCCAGCAGCTACTGGGGGAGGGGTACAGATACGCAGTATTTT
.,TRBV30,TRBJ1-2,.,CAWSGGAGYGYTF,TGTGCCTGGAGTGGAGGGGCGGGCTATGGCTACACCTTC
.,TRBV27,TRBJ2-1,TRBD1,CASTDRQGDNEQFF,TGTGCCAGCACCGACAGACAGGGGGACAATGAGCAGTTCTTC
.,TRBV6-1,TRBJ1-5,.,CASSEDGSNQPQHF,TGTGCCAGCAGTGAAGATGGGAGCAATCAGCCCCAGCATTTT
.,TRBV23-1,TRBJ1-1,.,CASSRPLKGVTEAFF,TGCGCCAGCAGTCGACCGCTGAAGGGAGTAACTGAAGCTTTCTTT
.,TRBV7-3,TRBJ2-3,TRBD2,CASSLRGLAGARTDTQYF,TGTGCCAGCAGCTTACGCGGTCTAGCGGGGGCCCGGACAGATACGCAGTATTTT
.,TRBV7-7,TRBJ1-5,.,CASSSGDQPQHF,TGTGCCAGCAGCTCGGGGGATCAGCCCCAGCATTTT
.,TRBV5-1,TRBJ1-6,.,CASSLGTSQSPLHF,TGCGCCAGCAGCTTGGGGACTTCCCAGTCACCCCTCCACTTT
.,TRBV19,TRBJ1-2,.,CASTTLGQGRGGYTF,TGTGCCAGTACCACTTTGGGACAAGGACGGGGTGGCTACACCTTC
.,TRBV10-1,TRBJ1-6,.,CASSELQGNSPLHF,TGCGCCAGCAGTGAACTACAGGGAAATTCACCCCTCCACTTT
.,TRBV29-1,TRBJ2-1,TRBD2,CSVSGLSGEGRKFF,TGCAGCGTTTCGGGCCTTTCCGGGGAGGGCCGGAAGTTCTTC
.,TRBV7-6,TRBJ2-1,TRBD2,CASSFPTSGSRSGYNEQFF,TGTGCCAGCAGCTTCCCGACTAGCGGGAGCCGTTCGGGATACAATGAGCAGTTCTTC
.,TRBV27,TRBJ2-7,TRBD2,CASRSLAGGKSSYEQYF,TGTGCCAGCAGAAGCCTAGCGGGGGGAAAGAGCTCCTACGAGCAGTACTTC
once,TRBV29-1,TRBJ1-5,.,CSVGVGNQPQHF,TGCAGCGTTGGGGTGGGCAATCAGCCCCAGCATTTT
.,TRBV6-5,TRBJ2-7,TRBD1,CASSFGQGIYEQYF,TGTGCCAGCAGTTTTGGACAGGGGATCTACGAGCAGTACTTC
.,TRBV5-1,TRBJ1-3,.,CASSLGGRTSGNTIYF,TGCGCCAGCAGCTTGGGGGGTAGGACGTCGGGAAACACCATATATTTT
.,TRBV6-5,TRBJ1-1,.,CASSYSRGHEAFF,TGTGCCAGCAGTTACTCCCGGGGTCATGAAGCTTTCTTT
.,TRBV6-5,TRBJ2-1,.,CASHPEVSSYNEQFF,TGTGCCAGCCACCCAGAGGTGAGCTCCTACAATGAGCAGTTCTTC
.,TRBV7-8,TRBJ1-5,.,CASSLEVGAQPQHF,TGTGCCAGCAGCTTAGAAGTAGGTGCTCAGCCCCAGCATTTT
.,TRBV9,TRBJ2-3,TRBD2,CASSVGPSPGGSSDTQYF,TGTGCCAGCAGCGTAGGCCCGTCCCCGGGCGGGAGTTCAGATACGCAGTATTTT
.,TRBV12-3/TRBV12-4,TRBJ2-1,.,CASSLAQAHEQFF,TGTGCCAGCAGTTTAGCGCAGGCTCATGAGCAGTTCTTC
.,TRBV11-2,TRBJ2-2,.,CASSLYGSGELFF,TGTGCCAGCAGCTTATACGGGTCCGGGGAGCTGTTTTTT
.,TRBV27,TRBJ1-1,.,CASSSPTNWPVNTEAFF,TGTGCCAGCAGTTCCCCCACGAATTGGCCGGTGAACACTGAAGCTTTCTTT
.,TRBV2,TRBJ1-5,TRBD1,CASSDGSGGGGPQHF,TGTGCCAGCAGTGACGGTTCAGGGGGCGGAGGGCCCCAGCATTTT
.,TRBV5-1,TRBJ1-1,.,CASSLAPGRTEAFF,TGCGCCAGCAGCTTGGCCCCGGGGAGAACTGAAGCTTTCTTT
.,TRBV23-1,TRBJ1-1,.,CASSRVDTNAFF,TGCGCCAGCAGTCGAGTCGATACGAATGCTTTCTTT
.,TRBV4-2,TRBJ1-2,.,CASSQDPLGGAAYGYTF,TGTGCCAGCAGCCAAGATCCCCTGGGAGGGGCTGCCTATGGCTACACCTTC
.,TRBV6-5,TRBJ1-2,.,CASGNREDGYTF,TGTGCCAGCGGGAACAGGGAGGATGGCTACACCTTC
.,TRBV3-1/TRBV3-2,TRBJ1-2,TRBD1,CASSSLGQGDYGYTF,TGTGCCAGCAGCTCACTTGGACAGGGGGACTATGGCTACACCTTC
.,TRBV4-1,TRBJ2-3,.,CASSQVRDRDTQYF,TGCGCCAGCAGCCAAGTCCGAGACAGGGATACGCAGTATTTT
.,TRBV2,TRBJ2-7,TRBD2,CASDRGTSGSPSYEQYF,TGTGCCAGCGACAGGGGGACTAGCGGAAGCCCCTCCTACGAGCAGTACTTC
once,TRBV18,TRBJ1-1,.,CASSPPDRLEAFF,TGTGCCAGCTCACCACCTGACAGGCTTGAAGCTTTCTTT
once,TRBV2,TRBJ1-6,TRBD1,CAIQRSGTGGSPLHF,TGTGCCATCCAAAGAAGTGGGACAGGGGGATCACCCCTCCACTTT
once,TRBV6-5,TRBJ1-3,.,CASSYSRAAGNTIYF,TGTGCCAGCAGTTACTCGAGGGCAGCTGGAAACACCATATATTTT
.,TRBV19,TRBJ2-1,.,CASSIRAGSSYNEQFF,TGTGCCAGTAGTATAAGGGCGGGTAGCTCCTACAATGAGCAGTTCTTC
.,TRBV7-9,TRBJ2-5,TRBD1,CASSLSIGTATETQYF,TGTGCCAGCAGCTTGTCTATCGGGACAGCTACGGAGACCCAGTACTTC
.,TRBV11-2,TRBJ2-5,TRBD1,CASRGWHRDRGSETQYF,TGTGCCAGCAGGGGTTGGCATAGGGACAGGGGGAGTGAGACCCAGTACTTC
.,TRBV9,TRBJ1-2,.,CASSSLDRNYGYTF,TGTGCCAGCAGCTCCCTAGACCGAAACTATGGCTACACCTTC
.,TRBV3-1/TRBV3-2,TRBJ1-2,.,CASSQGWGGHYGYTF,TGTGCCAGCAGCCAAGGGTGGGGAGGACACTATGGCTACACCTTC
.,TRBV10-3,TRBJ1-6,.,CAASGELSNSPLHF,TGTGCCGCCTCGGGGGAGTTATCAAATTCACCCCTCCACTTT
.,TRBV5-1,TRBJ2-7,.,CASSLEGVLAYEQYF,TGCGCCAGCAGCTTGGAGGGGGTCCTTGCCTACGAGCAGTACTTC
.,TRBV5-1,TRBJ1-1,TRBD1,CASSPTLTGPDTEAFF,TGCGCCAGCAGCCCTACTCTGACAGGGCCAGACACTGAAGCTTTCTTT
.,TRBV5-1,TRBJ2-3,TRBD2,CASSPRVAGSTDTQYF,TGCGCCAGCAGCCCTAGGGTAGCGGGTAGCACAGATACGCAGTATTTT
.,TRBV7-3,TRBJ1-1,TRBD1,CASSLGDSLNTEAFF,TGTGCCAGCAGCTTAGGGGACAGTCTGAACACTGAAGCTTTCTTT
.,TRBV25-1,TRBJ2-3,.,CASSEHRDF,TGTGCCAGCAGTGAACACCGGGATTTT
.,TRBV25-1,TRBJ2-2,.,CASSDWPIQDTGELFF,TGTGCCAGCAGTGATTGGCCTATCCAGGACACCGGGGAGCTGTTTTTT
.,TRBV5-1,TRBJ1-1,.,CASSLGDGNTEAFF,TGCGCCAGCAGCTTGGGGGATGGGAACACTGAAGCTTTCTTT
.,TRBV5-1,TRBJ2-1,.,CASSVQGGEQFF,TGCGCCAGCAGCGTCCAGGGTGGTGAGCAGTTCTTC
.,TRBV7-3,TRBJ1-1,.,CASSLPPGTMVTEAFF,TGTGCCAGCAGCTTACCCCCAGGGACGATGGTAACTGAAGCTTTCTTT
.,TRBV28,TRBJ1-2,.,CASSLFPASYYGYTF,TGTGCCAGCAGTTTATTTCCCGCCAGCTACTATGGCTACACCTTC
.,TRBV2,TRBJ2-2,TRBD2,CASRRASGSNTGELFF,TGTGCCAGCAGGAGGGCTAGCGGGAGTAACACCGGGGAGCTGTTTTTT
.,TRBV11-2,TRBJ2-1,.,CASSTGQHYNEQFF,TGTGCCAGCAGCACGGGACAACATTACAATGAGCAGTTCTTC
few,TRBV6-2/TRBV6-3,TRBJ2-1,TRBD2,CASSPTSGDVEQFF,TGTGCCAGCAGCCCGACTAGCGGGGATGTTGAGCAGTTCTTC
.,TRBV7-3,TRBJ2-7,TRBD2,CASSQSAGGDEQYF,TGTGCCAGCAGCCAATCAGCGGGAGGGGACGAGCAGTACTTC
.,TRBV7-9,TRBJ1-4,TRBD1,CASSLTGTTNEKLFF,TGTGCCAGCAGCTTGACAGGGACTACTAATGAAAAACTGTTTTTT
few,TRBV10-1,TRBJ2-3,TRBD1,CASSEGGAGTDTQYF,TGCGCCAGCAGTGAAGGGGGCGCTGGAACAGATACGCAGTATTTT
.,TRBV3-1/TRBV3-2,TRBJ2-7,.,CASSQGIFYEQYF,TGTGCCAGCAGCCAAGGCATCTTCTACGAGCAGTACTTC
.,TRBV24-1,TRBJ2-1,.,CATSDQDSSYNEQFF,TGTGCCACCAGTGACCAGGACAGCTCCTACAATGAGCAGTTCTTC